One and the same sample provided the 19 T cell receptor beta chains below, sequenced in a study of T cells expressing NK-cell markers. TCRdb processed the 5' RACE reads again and assigns one entry to each CDR3 protein, with no DNA. The table lists a few hundred thousand distinct CDR3 sequences. The source material was blood T cells: a sorted CD56 or NKG2C T cell subset, CD4+ or CD8+ T cells, or bulk PBMC T cells (not recorded which). These receptors were collected from a man between 18 and 69 years old in good health.

The chain combines TRBV20-1 with TRBJ1-5. Per germline, CDR1 DFQATT and CDR2 SNEGSKA (reference sequence). The CDR3 extends over 12 amino acids. The CDR3 is CSARGQVQPQHF.

This chain uses TRBV7-2 with TRBJ2-1; the TRBD1 assignment by TCRdb is unverifiable without DNA. Germline V gene sequence: CDR1 SGHTA, CDR2 FQGNSA. CDR3 length: 14 amino acids. Here the CDR3 reads CASSVSRDRNEQFF.

The chain couples TRBV20-1 to TRBJ1-4. The CDR3 has 12 residues. CDR1 is DFQATT, CDR2 SNEGSKA, per germline (reference sequence). The CDR3 spells CSARAAGEKLFF.

This chain uses TRBV3-1 with TRBJ2-3; without DNA, the TCRdb call of TRBD1 cannot be checked. Germline CDR1 LGHDT, CDR2 YNNKEL (reference sequence). This CDR3 comprises 16 residues. CDR3 loop: CASSPLGSLGTDTQYF.

V usage is TRBV5-6 and J usage is TRBJ2-7; TCRdb's D call of TRBD1 is untestable without DNA. The CDR3 sequence is 16 residues long. Germline V CDR1 and CDR2: SGHDT, YYEEEE. The CDR3 here is CASSLRNRGRRHEQYF.

The chain employs TRBV15 and TRBJ1-5; TCRdb outputs TRBD1, but without DNA this stays unchecked. The CDR3 runs 17 residues. Germline CDR1 is LNHNV and CDR2 is YYDKDF (reference sequence). CDR3 amino acids: CATSRDRDMISNQPQHF.

The chain couples TRBV6-1 to TRBJ1-4; TCRdb's D gene call, TRBD1, goes unchecked for lack of DNA. The CDR3 contains 13 residues. Germline V gene sequence: CDR1 MNHNS, CDR2 SASEGT. The CDR3 loop is CASSPPPGEKLFF.

The chain recombines TRBV20-1 with TRBJ2-7; the D call from TCRdb, TRBD1, cannot be confirmed without DNA. Germline V gene sequence: CDR1 DFQATT, CDR2 SNEGSKA (reference sequence). This CDR3 has 15 residues. The CDR3 reads CSARVHRGLSYEQYF.

The rearrangement joins TRBV7-3 to TRBJ1-1; the TCRdb D gene call, TRBD1, has no DNA to confirm it. The CDR3 runs to 13 residues. The germline gives CDR1 SGHTA, CDR2 FQGTGA. CDR3 sequence: CASSTGQNTEAFF.

The gene calls are TRBV19 and TRBJ2-2. This CDR3 contains 14 residues. Looked up from germline, CDR1 is LNHDA and CDR2 is SQIVND (reference sequence). This chain's CDR3 is CASSIKGSTGELFF. The full variable domain, its missing parts supplied by reference TRBV19 and TRBJ2-2, is DGGITQSPKYLFRKEGQNVTLSCEQNLNHDAMYWYRQDPGQGLRLIYYSQIVNDFQKGDIAEGYSVSREKKESFPLTVTSAQKNPTAFYLCASSIKGSTGELFFGEGSRLTVL.

CDR3 sequence: CASSRPGTYYGYTF. The chain combines TRBV6-1 with TRBJ1-2; TCRdb reports TRBD1, a call that lacks DNA to check it against. Germline values: CDR1 MNHNS, CDR2 SASEGT. The CDR3 has 14 residues.

The gene calls are TRBV10-3 and TRBJ2-7; as DNA is missing, the TRBD1 call by TCRdb cannot be tested. CDR1 is ENHRY and CDR2 is SYGVKD in the germline V gene. The CDR3 is 16 residues long. The CDR3 sequence is CAISDAGTGRSYEQYF.

V and J are TRBV12-3 or TRBV12-4 and TRBJ2-5; as DNA is missing, the TRBD1 call by TCRdb cannot be tested. The CDR3 runs to 14 residues. CDR3 in amino acids: CASSLRGSTTTQYF.

V usage is TRBV5-1 and J usage is TRBJ2-7; the TCRdb D gene call, TRBD1, has no DNA to confirm it. The V gene's germline CDR1 is SGHRS and CDR2 YFSETQ. The CDR3 is made up of 17 amino acids. CDR3 loop: CASSLVGGRPLSYEQYF.

The chain recombines TRBV29-1 with TRBJ2-3. The CDR3 covers 14 residues. CDR1 and CDR2 from the germline V gene are SQVTM and ANQGSEA. The CDR3 spells CSVQTLPRADTQYF.

This chain joins TRBV7-2 and TRBJ2-7; without DNA, the TCRdb call of TRBD2 cannot be checked. This CDR3 has 15 residues. Germline lookup yields CDR1 SGHTA and CDR2 FQGNSA. The CDR3 here is CASSPVIPGLGEQYF.

J is TRBJ2-7 and V is TRBV10-3; TCRdb names TRBD1, which stays unverified in the absence of DNA. In germline, CDR1 is ENHRY, CDR2 SYGVKD. This CDR3 has 13 residues. The CDR3: CASSRDPLGEQYF.

This chain links TRBV15 with TRBJ1-1; TCRdb designates TRBD1, a call that cannot be tested without DNA. The CDR3 length is 13 residues. The V gene's germline CDR1 is LNHNV and CDR2 YYDKDF (reference sequence). The CDR3 loop is CATSRDGGFGAFF.

The chain carries TRBV11-2 and TRBJ2-5; as DNA is missing, the TRBD2 call by TCRdb cannot be tested. The CDR3 is 18 amino acids. Looked up from germline, CDR1 is SGHAT and CDR2 is FQNNGV. The CDR3 here is CASSLSPSSGGSLETQYF.